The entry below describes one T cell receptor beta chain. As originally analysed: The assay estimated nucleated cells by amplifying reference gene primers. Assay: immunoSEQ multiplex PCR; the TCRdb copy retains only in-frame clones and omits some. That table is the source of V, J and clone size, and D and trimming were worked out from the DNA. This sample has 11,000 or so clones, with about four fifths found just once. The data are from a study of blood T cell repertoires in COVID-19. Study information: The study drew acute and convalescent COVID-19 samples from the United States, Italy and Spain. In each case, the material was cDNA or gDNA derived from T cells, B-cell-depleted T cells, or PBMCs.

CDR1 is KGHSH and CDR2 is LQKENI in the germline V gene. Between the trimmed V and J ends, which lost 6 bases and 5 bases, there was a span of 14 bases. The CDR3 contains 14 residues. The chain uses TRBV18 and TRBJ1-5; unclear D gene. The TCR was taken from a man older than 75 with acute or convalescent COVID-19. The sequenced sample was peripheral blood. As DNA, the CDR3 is TGTGCCAGCTCGCCCCAGAGCGATGATCAGCCCCAGCATTTT. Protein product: CASSPQSDDQPQHF.